This TCR beta chain was retrieved from a study of blood T cells in healthy people across ages. Study-wide findings and caveats: For the donors, CMV status was unknown and possibly confounded expanded clonotype changes. The long-lived group displayed more naive CD4+ cells, plus higher diversity, than the aged donors did.

Notes on this clonotype: Its specificity is unknown.

The CDR3 runs to 13 residues. The germline gives CDR1 MNHEY, CDR2 SMNVEV (reference sequence). Trimming took off 6 bases at V and 0 bases at J, with 6 bases between the two ends. The use of a sample-barcoded 5' primer and a J-beta primer mix characterized a second PCR of roughly 7 to 11 cycles. Using its own MiXCR run on the 5' RACE reads, TCRdb lists one record per CDR3 protein. The table records approximately 2,000,000 distinct CDR3 sequences, roughly two fifths of them present only once. Per-sample yields of isolated PBMCs were at least 6.5 million. This sequence joins TRBV27 and TRBJ1-5; D gene unclear. This clonotype originated in a human donor in good health. The sequencing sample was made of blood. The CDR3 sequence is CASRDVSNQPQHF. CDR3 bases: TGTGCCAGCAGGGACGTTAGCAATCAGCCCCAGCATTTT.